This T cell receptor (beta chain) was observed in a study of blood T cell repertoires in COVID-19. The overall study: Acute-phase and convalescent COVID-19 samples originated in the United States, Italy and Spain. Sources were T cells, B-cell-depleted T cells, or PBMCs; the material itself was cDNA or gDNA.

TCRdb's table, derived via immunoSEQ multiplex PCR, lists solely in-frame clones and lacks some. This sample has some 150,000 clones; approximately 82% occur once, and the top ten carry 12% to 15%. This clone was seen at least ten times. V gave up 1 base and J gave up 6 bases; unmatched junction bases: 3. This CDR3 region has 15 residues. The germline gives CDR1 LGHNT, CDR2 FRNRAP. The age range of participants was about 18 to 89 years, with residence in roughly 25 US areas. The chain links TRBV12-5 to TRBJ2-1, with 10 bases identical to TRBD2. This TCR derives from a man aged 45 to 65 who had recovered from COVID-19. The sequencing input was PBMCs or T cells enriched from blood (not recorded which). The CDR3 here is CASGLGAGGTNEQFF. CDR3 in DNA: TGTGCTAGTGGTTTGGGAGCGGGGGGGACCAATGAGCAGTTCTTC.